The sequence of this T cell receptor beta chain was determined in a study of blood T cell repertoires in COVID-19. For the study at large: Donors in the United States, Italy and Spain gave samples during acute or convalescent COVID-19. PBMCs, B-cell-depleted T cells, or T cells provided the cDNA or gDNA that made up the material.

Original analysis: Scientists estimated how many nucleated cells there were by amplifying reference gene primers. Repertoires were generated with immunoSEQ multiplex PCR, while TCRdb's copy carries only in-frame clones and drops some. D and trimming were read from the DNA, whereas the V and J calls and clone size are those reported in that table. The table has around 190,000 clones, about 90% seen once. V was clipped by 4 bases and J by 4 bases; unmatched bases: 15. Germline loops: CDR1 SGHTA, CDR2 FQGNSA. The CDR3 has 18 amino acids. Sequenced material: peripheral blood. This receptor was obtained from a man aged 18 to 29 with active or convalescent COVID-19. This chain connects TRBV7-2 to TRBJ2-3, with 9 bases identical to TRBD2. CDR3 region: CASSSTAGIAGVADTQYF. CDR3 nucleotide sequence: TGTGCCAGCAGCTCGACCGCGGGGATAGCGGGAGTTGCAGATACGCAGTATTTT. Using reference TRBV7-2 and TRBJ2-3 for the parts outside the CDR3, the full variable domain is GAGVSQSPSNKVTEKGKDVELRCDPISGHTALYWYRQSLGQGLEFLIYFQGNSAPDKSGLPSDRFSAERTGGSVSTLTIQRTQQEDSAVYLCASSSTAGIAGVADTQYFGPGTRLTVL.